Listed below are T cell receptor beta chains from one sample, sequenced in a study of blood T cell repertoires in COVID-19. Data came from immunoSEQ multiplex PCR; TCRdb stores just in-frame clones and leaves some out. The sample includes roughly 71,000 clones, roughly 89% of them seen just once. Sequences were obtained from peripheral blood. The receptors stem from a man between 25 and 39 years old with acute or convalescent COVID-19. Each CDR3 is given with its conserved first and last residue.

v_gene	j_gene	CDR3aa
TRBV9	TRBJ1-3	CASSVAGQGVRNTIYF
TRBV29-1	TRBJ1-1	CSVDRGPNEAFF
TRBV12-3/TRBV12-4	TRBJ1-1	CASSLRGQAFF
TRBV7-2	TRBJ2-7	CASSLGLAGVQGEQYF
TRBV18	TRBJ2-5	CASSPTFAGQGEETQYF
TRBV2	TRBJ1-4	CASSAQTGMFGKLFF
TRBV10-3	TRBJ2-1	CAISEGLASYNEQFF
TRBV4-1	TRBJ1-2	CASSPRQGNGYTF
TRBV7-9	TRBJ2-5	CASSLVGQDQETQYF
TRBV2	TRBJ2-1	CASTGTGLAGDQFF
TRBV6-5	TRBJ1-1	CASSRDRGYSEAFF
TRBV3-1/TRBV3-2	TRBJ1-4	CASSQAGQIGEKLFF
TRBV19	TRBJ1-2	CASSLSRDSAYGYTF
TRBV3-1/TRBV3-2	TRBJ1-4	CASSPEGAGRNEKLFF
TRBV5-6	TRBJ2-7	CASSRAGVDEQYF
TRBV12-3/TRBV12-4	TRBJ2-2	CASSQQGGGELFF
TRBV14	TRBJ2-7	CASSRTGTSVYQYF
TRBV11-2	TRBJ1-5	CASSPGTGGDQPQHF
TRBV27	TRBJ2-5	CASSFYSPGLAGGQETQYF
TRBV18	TRBJ2-1	CASSPGASGRAFGNEQFF
TRBV9	TRBJ2-5	CASSVRAGGTWETQYF
TRBV15	TRBJ2-3	CATSRSATDTQYF
TRBV7-9	TRBJ2-3	CASSLQGARADTQYF
TRBV30	TRBJ1-3	CAWTPGQGNAGNTIYF
TRBV12-3/TRBV12-4	TRBJ1-1	CASSRGANTEAFF
TRBV18	TRBJ1-4	CASSLARGRDEKLFF
TRBV4-1	TRBJ1-1	CASSLQGGTEAFF
TRBV19	TRBJ1-2	CASSNRDSYGYTF
TRBV29-1	TRBJ1-1	CSVLTLQGRMDTEAFF
TRBV30	TRBJ2-6	CAWSSGSGANVLTF
TRBV18	TRBJ2-2	CASSPPLDRGTGELFF
TRBV4-2	TRBJ1-6	CASSQEMGQGGGSPLHF
TRBV5-4	TRBJ2-3	CASSLELSTDTQYF
TRBV6-5	TRBJ1-1	CASRRGVNTEAFF
TRBV7-9	TRBJ1-3	CASSPDRATGNTIYF
TRBV19	TRBJ2-7	CASSKRGLVYEQYF
TRBV5-1	TRBJ1-1	CASSLEGTVQEAFF
TRBV3-1/TRBV3-2	TRBJ1-2	CASSHRTENYGYTF
TRBV29-1	TRBJ2-2	CSVGNTNTGELFF
TRBV6-1	TRBJ2-3	CASSEARVGAGTDTQYF
TRBV2	TRBJ1-2	CASSPQSSLIVGYTF
TRBV30	TRBJ2-7	CAWRSGMVGEQYF
TRBV5-4	TRBJ1-1	CASSRGGSRNTEAFF
TRBV9	TRBJ1-1	CASSVGIGTGGHTEAFF
TRBV4-3	TRBJ1-2	CASSQGGAAYGYTF
TRBV7-2	TRBJ2-7	CASSFDRGGGYEQYF
TRBV18	TRBJ2-6	CASSPGTSGANVLTF
TRBV10-3	TRBJ1-1	CAISVTGDTEAFF
TRBV27	TRBJ1-6	CASSLSVGDSYSPLHF
TRBV4-3	TRBJ1-3	CASSQDVVGLRNTIYF
TRBV12-5	TRBJ1-1	CASGPTGTTTEAFF
TRBV5-1	TRBJ1-2	CASSEDYGYTF
TRBV30	TRBJ1-2	CAWSSQTYYGYTF
TRBV29-1	TRBJ2-1	CSVEGSGRALDNEQFF
TRBV30	TRBJ1-2	CAWNAGYYGYTF
TRBV7-2	TRBJ1-3	CASSQQVSGNTIYF
TRBV4-2	TRBJ2-2	CASSQKIYAGTSRSTGELFF